This T cell receptor beta chain was profiled in a study of siplizumab effects on memory and regulatory T cells. The length of the CDR3 is 14 residues. Germline CDR1 and CDR2: MRHNA and SNTAGT. V lost 1 base, J lost 6 bases, and 7 bases lay in between. Study findings and constraints: Under siplizumab, an average around 69% of mappable alloreactive CD4+ clones were Treg-derived, compared with around 25% in controls. Roughly 75-95% of dividing CD4+ or CD8+ clones were without an attributable naive or memory phenotype. Tracing alloreactive clones into unstimulated subsets worked for only a minor fraction of them.

Assays examined approximately 9.1 x 10^4 TCR templates per sample. Profiled with immunoSEQ multiplex PCR; TCRdb holds only in-frame clones, not every one. This table has under 140,000 clones, around nine tenths appearing once. A note on this clone: Its specificity is not known.

Source material: CD4+ T cells sorted from blood. J is TRBJ1-6 and V is TRBV6-4; D unclear. The source is a human donor in good health. As DNA, the CDR3 is TGTGCCAGCAGTGACTGGTTCGGTAATTCACCCCTCCACTTT. Encoded protein: CASSDWFGNSPLHF.